This TCR beta chain was captured in a study of blood T cell repertoires in COVID-19 (dated by TCRdb to the early 2020s). Turning to the overall study: Collaborator samples came from the United States, Italy and Spain and covered acute and convalescent phases of COVID-19. The material from the prospective study consisted of cDNA or gDNA derived from T cells, B-cell-depleted T cells, or PBMCs. Deeply sampled blood TCRbeta repertoires from subjects exposed to, actively infected with, or recovered from COVID-19 were included in the dataset. The repertoires were released in a freely available public database meant as a resource for research on the immune response to SARS-CoV-2. Samples came from the ongoing ImmuneRACE study (first 160 participants) plus 1,254 subjects from 6 global collaborators. Nearly every sample came with metadata listing a de-identified subject ID, COVID-19 status, age in years and sex. Where available, HLA class I and class II types were obtained from metadata supplied by the sample provider rather than from assay-based typing. Beyond this particular receptor, the publication reports: How much clinical and demographic metadata was included differed by source and by participant, and the metadata was provided uncurated.

One collaborating source in Seattle enrolled patients while the patients were actively infected and followed the patients over time throughout the course of disease. The collaborating institutions used their own protocols to collect whole blood in K2EDTA tubes. For TCRbeta analysis, collaborators shipped samples as frozen whole blood, isolated PBMCs, or DNA extracted from either of those sample types. Concerning this clone itself: The clone's antigen remains unknown. Base quality data are lacking; no much larger clone is found one base away.

The germline V gene (reference sequence) specifies LGHDT as CDR1 and YNNKEL as CDR2. Measured from the cysteine to the phenylalanine, the CDR3 is 12 residues long. Just CDR3 DNA is preserved here, 36 bases in frame from base 1. Relative to germline, V is 4 bases shorter and J is 7 bases shorter, with 8 bases between their ends. The immunoSEQ Assay, a bias-controlled multiplex PCR, was used to amplify TCRbeta CDR3 regions from genomic DNA. In the original analysis: The number of nucleated cells in each sample was estimated from the amplification of reference gene primers within the assay. To quantify the absolute abundance of each unique TCRbeta CDR3 rearrangement, sequence reads were collapsed and filtered. Productive Simpson clonality was computed per sample as the square root of Simpson's diversity index over productive rearrangements. TCRdb mirrors the immuneACCESS table, restricted to in-frame sequences. Some clones are absent from its copies; in checked studies, under half trace to an unresolved V gene, and the reason for the others is unknown. V, J and clone size were drawn from that table, and D and trimming were deduced from the DNA. Counted in this sample were 250,000 to 400,000 clones; 88% of them appeared once. Of the sample, approximately 1.8% falls within the top ten clones.

Material for sequencing was peripheral blood. The chain is encoded by TRBV3-1 (or the pseudogene TRBV3-2) joined to TRBJ2-1; TRBD2 is a weak D gene call, 6 bases matching. The receptor's source is a young woman with COVID-19, enrolled during active disease. In nucleotide form, the sequence is TGTGCCAGCAGCCGGGGGAGGAATGAGCAGTTCTTC. This sequence encodes CASSRGRNEQFF.